Below, 25 T cell receptor beta chains from the same sample are listed, as sequenced in a study of blood T cell repertoires in COVID-19. Data came from immunoSEQ multiplex PCR; TCRdb stores just in-frame clones and leaves some out. The sample includes about 77,000 clones, 80% of them seen just once. Sequencing was performed on peripheral blood. Source of these receptors: an older woman with acute or convalescent COVID-19.

The chain is built from TRBV4-1 and TRBJ2-1; TRBD1 aligns across 7 bases. CDR1 and CDR2 (germline): MGHRA, YSYEKL. V lost 6 bases, J lost 1 base, and 6 bases stayed unmatched. There are 15 residues in the CDR3. Here the CDR3 DNA reads TGCGCCAGCAGACTTGACAGGGTTTCCTACAATGAGCAGTTCTTC. Translating gives CASRLDRVSYNEQFF.

The genes are TRBV15 and TRBJ1-6; D gene ambiguous. Germline V gene data show CDR1 as LNHNV and CDR2 as YYDKDF (reference sequence). Trimming removed 3 bases from V and 8 bases from J, with 14 bases in between. CDR3 length: 15 residues. CDR3 sequence: CATSSGRGEYSPLHF. The CDR3 bases are TGTGCCACCAGCAGCGGTCGAGGAGAGTATTCACCCCTCCACTTT.

The chain is built from TRBV4-1 and TRBJ1-1; 10 bases map to TRBD1. The CDR3 is 17 amino acids. The V and J ends lost 0 bases and 10 bases, in that order; junction bases with no gene match: 14. Germline-derived CDR1 and CDR2 are MGHRA and YSYEKL. The CDR3 reads CASSQDNPRTGGRTAFF. In nucleotides, the CDR3 is TGCGCCAGCAGCCAAGATAATCCCCGGACAGGGGGTAGGACAGCTTTCTTT.

This chain joins TRBV29-1 and TRBJ1-1; D gene unclear. The CDR3 spans 13 residues. Looked up from germline, CDR1 is SQVTM and CDR2 is ANQGSEA. The germline V and J ends were trimmed by 4 bases and 4 bases, with 13 bases remaining between them. CDR3 in DNA: TGCAGCGTTGTGGAGGCTTGGGGCACTGAAGCTTTCTTT. This translates into CSVVEAWGTEAFF.

V usage is TRBV24-1 and J usage is TRBJ2-5; the D gene is possibly TRBD1 (6 bases). Trimming left V 5 bases short and J 5 bases short, with 11 bases between. CDR3 length: 13 amino acids. CDR1 is KGHDR, CDR2 SFDVKD, per germline. For the CDR3, the DNA is TGTGCCACCAGTGGACAGGTAGTTGAGACCCAGTACTTC. It specifies CATSGQVVETQYF.

The V call is TRBV6-5, the J call TRBJ2-7; 11 bases line up with TRBD2. V was clipped by 3 bases and J by 4 bases; unmatched bases: 2. In germline, CDR1 is MNHEY, CDR2 SVGAGI. The CDR3 has 14 residues. CDR3 DNA sequence: TGTGCCAGCAGTTATGGACTAGCGGGTTACGAGCAGTACTTC. Translating it yields CASSYGLAGYEQYF.

The genes are TRBV19 and TRBJ1-2, with D possibly being TRBD1 (6 bases). Trimming removed 5 bases at V and 4 bases at J, with 11 bases between. The CDR3 length is 13 residues. Germline lookup yields CDR1 LNHDA and CDR2 SQIVND (reference sequence). In DNA, the CDR3 is TGTGCCAGTAGTCACAGGGATGGCTATGGCTACACCTTC. Encoded protein: CASSHRDGYGYTF.

The rearrangement links TRBV5-5 to TRBJ1-4, with 7 bases aligning to TRBD1. The CDR3 is 15 amino acids. Germline V gene lookup returns CDR1 SGHKS and CDR2 YYEKEE (reference sequence). Trimming took 5 bases from V and 2 from J; bases not matched to a gene: 6. CDR3 in DNA: TGTGCCAGCAGTTTTACAGGGGCTACTAATGAAAAACTGTTTTTT. As protein: CASSFTGATNEKLFF.

The rearrangement links TRBV4-3 to TRBJ1-2; TRBD1 is a possible D gene (6 bases). This CDR3 is 15 amino acids long. Trimming left V 0 bases short and J 5 bases short, with 13 bases between. CDR1 LGHNA and CDR2 YSLEER come from the germline V gene. The CDR3 region is CASSQDLTGSYGYTF. CDR3 nucleotides: TGCGCCAGCAGCCAAGATCTGACAGGCTCTTATGGCTACACCTTC.

This clone was found a few times. V usage is TRBV2 and J usage is TRBJ1-3; maybe TRBD1 (6 bases). Germline-derived CDR1 and CDR2 are SNHLY and FYNNEI. The CDR3 has 15 residues. Trimming stripped 6 bases from V and 0 bases from J, with 12 bases between. The chain's CDR3 is CASRRGSGSGNTIYF. In nucleotides, the CDR3 is TGTGCCAGCAGAAGGGGGAGCGGCTCTGGAAACACCATATATTTT.

V and J are TRBV15 and TRBJ1-1; D remains unclear. Germline V gene sequence: CDR1 LNHNV, CDR2 YYDKDF (reference sequence). Trimming pared 1 base from V and 3 bases from J, leaving 9 bases between. The CDR3 contains 14 residues. In DNA, the CDR3 is TGTGCCACCAGCAGAGTTTCTGAGGACACTGAAGCTTTCTTT. Amino acids: CATSRVSEDTEAFF.

This clone occurred once. V gene TRBV5-5 combines with J gene TRBJ1-4; D possibly corresponds to TRBD1 (5 bases). Germline loops: CDR1 SGHKS, CDR2 YYEKEE (reference sequence). The CDR3 is 16 amino acids. Trimming removed 0 bases from V and 7 bases from J, with 16 bases in between. DNA for the CDR3: TGTGCCAGCAGCTTGGGAACGATCGGAGGGGTTGAAAAACTGTTTTTT. Protein: CASSLGTIGGVEKLFF.

The chain employs TRBV19 and TRBJ2-7; TRBD1 matches at 9 bases. The J segment lost 6 bases and the V segment lost 10 bases, leaving 10 bases of the junction unmatched. CDR1 LNHDA and CDR2 SQIVND come from the germline V gene (reference sequence). There are 13 residues in the CDR3. CDR3 amino acids: CATTTGGSAEQYF. In DNA form, the CDR3 reads TGTGCCACTACGACAGGGGGAAGTGCCGAGCAGTACTTC.

The chain carries TRBV19 and TRBJ2-5; 11 nucleotides line up with TRBD2. This CDR3 is 16 amino acids long. The germline gives CDR1 LNHDA, CDR2 SQIVND (reference sequence). The V segment lost 5 bases and the J segment 5 bases; nucleotides outside the gene matches: 10. The CDR3 reads CASSQLAGGPFETQYF. The CDR3 coding sequence is TGTGCCAGTAGTCAGTTAGCGGGGGGGCCGTTTGAGACCCAGTACTTC.

The chain has TRBV7-3 and TRBJ2-3, with a weak D call TRBD2 (7 bases). V was shortened by 5 bases and J by 4 bases, with 16 bases between the two germline ends. The CDR3 spans 15 residues. In germline, CDR1 is SGHTA, CDR2 FQGTGA. This CDR3 is CASSRGGRGPDTQYF. CDR3 in DNA: TGTGCCAGCAGCAGGGGGGGCAGGGGCCCAGATACGCAGTATTTT.

The genes are TRBV3-1 (or the pseudogene TRBV3-2) and TRBJ1-6; D perhaps matches TRBD1 (5 bases). The CDR3 contains 14 residues. The germline V gene encodes CDR1 LGHDT and CDR2 YNNKEL (reference sequence). V was shortened by 4 bases and J by 6 bases, with 10 bases between the two germline ends. The DNA for the CDR3 is TGTGCCAGCAGCCGACAGACCCTTAATTCACCCCTCCACTTT. It encodes CASSRQTLNSPLHF.

The V call is TRBV6-4, the J call TRBJ2-3; D may be TRBD2 (7 bases). The CDR3 covers 15 residues. V lost 4 bases to trimming and J lost 5 bases, with 16 bases between them. The germline V gene encodes CDR1 MRHNA and CDR2 SNTAGT. The CDR3 DNA follows: TGTGCCAGCAGTGCGAGGCACGGGGGGCGAGATACGCAGTATTTT. Translating gives CASSARHGGRDTQYF.

The V call is TRBV5-1, the J call TRBJ2-5; TRBD2 agrees at 9 bases. Per the germline V gene, CDR1 is SGHRS and CDR2 is YFSETQ. After removal of 0 bases from V and 4 bases from J, the junction contained 10 bases not matched to a gene. CDR3 length equals 17 residues. The CDR3 DNA sequence: TGCGCCAGCAGCTTGGGGCGGGGGGGCCTCCAGAGAGAGACCCAGTACTTC. Protein product: CASSLGRGGLQRETQYF. Based on the CDR3 plus reference TRBV5-1 and TRBJ2-5, the full variable domain is KAGVTQTPRYLIKTRGQQVTLSCSPISGHRSVSWYQQTPGQGLQFLFEYFSETQRNKGNFPGRFSGRQFSNSRSEMNVSTLELGDSALYLCASSLGRGGLQRETQYFGPGTRLLVL.

The CDR3 sequence is CASETGGSTEAFF. The CDR3 nucleotides read TGTGCCAGTGAGACAGGGGGAAGTACTGAAGCTTTCTTT. J is TRBJ1-1 and V is TRBV19; 9 bases match TRBD1. Per germline, CDR1 LNHDA and CDR2 SQIVND (reference sequence). This CDR3 spans 13 amino acids. V gave up 8 bases and J gave up 5 bases; unmatched junction bases: 6. The complete variable domain, with remaining parts taken from reference TRBV19 and TRBJ1-1, reads DGGITQSPKYLFRKEGQNVTLSCEQNLNHDAMYWYRQDPGQGLRLIYYSQIVNDFQKGDIAEGYSVSREKKESFPLTVTSAQKNPTAFYLCASETGGSTEAFFGQGTRLTVV.

This clone appeared a few times. The chain recombines TRBV6-2 or TRBV6-3 with TRBJ1-6, with 12 bases matching TRBD1. The germline gives CDR1 MNHEY, CDR2 SVGEGT. This CDR3 comprises 15 residues. V was pared by 5 bases and J by 6 bases, with 2 bases of the junction left unmatched. CDR3 protein: CASSGTGGGNSPLHF. The CDR3 DNA reads as TGTGCCAGCAGTGGGACAGGGGGCGGTAATTCACCCCTCCACTTT.

The chain couples TRBV24-1 to TRBJ2-6; 11 positions agree with TRBD1. Germline CDR1 and CDR2: KGHDR and SFDVKD. V was pared by 4 bases and J by 0 bases, with 4 bases of the junction left unmatched. The CDR3 is made up of 18 amino acids. DNA for the CDR3: TGTGCCACCAGTGAGCGGGACAGGGGGGGCTCTGGGGCCAACGTCCTGACTTTC. This codes for CATSERDRGGSGANVLTF.

The V gene is TRBV2, the J gene TRBJ1-1; TRBD1 might be the D (5 bases). The CDR3 covers 14 residues. V dropped 3 bases and J dropped 1 base, with 9 bases sitting between them. Per germline, CDR1 SNHLY and CDR2 FYNNEI. This CDR3 is CASSEGPANTEAFF. CDR3 sequence (DNA): TGTGCCAGCAGTGAGGGGCCCGCGAACACTGAAGCTTTCTTT.

The chain combines TRBV19 with TRBJ2-7; TRBD1 matches 8 bases. J gave up 0 bases and V 7 bases, and 8 bases lay outside the gene matches. The CDR3 length is 15 residues. Germline CDR1 is LNHDA and CDR2 is SQIVND (reference sequence). For the CDR3, the DNA is TGTGCCAGTACCAAGCTGACAGGGGACTCCTACGAGCAGTACTTC. Encoded protein: CASTKLTGDSYEQYF.

The gene calls are TRBV6-6 and TRBJ2-5, with TRBD2 matching over 13 bases. The junction had 2 bases not matched to a gene; V was cut back by 0 bases and J by 13 bases. Germline V lookup: CDR1 MNHNY, CDR2 SVGAGI (reference sequence). CDR3 length equals 13 residues. The CDR3 nucleotides read TGTGCCAGCAGTTACTCTGGGACTAGCGGGGCGTACTTC. This codes for CASSYSGTSGAYF.

V usage is TRBV24-1 and J usage is TRBJ2-1; the match to TRBD1 covers 7 bases. There are 13 residues in the CDR3. Per the germline V gene, CDR1 is KGHDR and CDR2 is SFDVKD. Trimming at V came to 3 bases and at J to 8 bases, leaving 3 bases not matched to a gene. The CDR3 protein is CATSDSTGDEQFF. CDR3 nucleotide sequence: TGTGCCACCAGTGATAGTACAGGGGATGAGCAGTTCTTC.